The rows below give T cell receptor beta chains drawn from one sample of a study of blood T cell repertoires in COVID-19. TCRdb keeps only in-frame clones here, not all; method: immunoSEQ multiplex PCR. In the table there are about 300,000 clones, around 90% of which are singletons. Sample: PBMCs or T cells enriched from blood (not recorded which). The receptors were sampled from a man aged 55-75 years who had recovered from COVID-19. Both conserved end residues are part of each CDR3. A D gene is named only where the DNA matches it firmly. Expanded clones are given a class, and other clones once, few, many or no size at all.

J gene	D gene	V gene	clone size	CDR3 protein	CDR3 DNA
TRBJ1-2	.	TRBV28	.	CASSLGPPGEFNYGYTF	TGTGCCAGCAGTTTGGGCCCCCCCGGGGAGTTCAACTATGGCTACACCTTC
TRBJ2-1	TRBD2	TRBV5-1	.	CASSLAASGGNEQFF	TGCGCCAGCAGCTTGGCGGCTAGCGGGGGCAATGAGCAGTTCTTC
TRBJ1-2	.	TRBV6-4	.	CASRPQSNGGTNYGYTF	TGTGCCAGCAGACCCCAATCGAACGGGGGAACTAACTATGGCTACACCTTC
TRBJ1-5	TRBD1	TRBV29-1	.	CSVEVGQGSNQPQHF	TGCAGCGTTGAAGTGGGACAGGGTAGCAATCAGCCCCAGCATTTT
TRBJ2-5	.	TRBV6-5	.	CASSYKTGGAETQYF	TGTGCCAGCAGTTATAAGACAGGTGGTGCAGAGACCCAGTACTTC
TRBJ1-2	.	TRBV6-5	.	CASSSGGTPYGYTF	TGTGCCAGCTCCTCGGGGGGGACACCCTATGGCTACACCTTC
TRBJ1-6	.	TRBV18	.	CASSPAGEGSPLHF	TGTGCCAGCTCACCGGCAGGGGAGGGTTCACCCCTCCACTTT
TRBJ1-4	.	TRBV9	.	CASSVDGRGNEKLFF	TGTGCCAGCAGCGTAGATGGCAGGGGTAATGAAAAACTGTTTTTT
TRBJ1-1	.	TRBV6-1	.	CASSEVYGGGTEAFF	TGTGCCAGCAGTGAAGTTTACGGGGGTGGCACTGAAGCTTTCTTT
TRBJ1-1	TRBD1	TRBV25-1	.	CASSELQQGITEAFF	TGTGCCAGCAGTGAACTACAACAGGGGATTACTGAAGCTTTCTTT
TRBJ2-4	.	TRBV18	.	CASSPTAYENIQYF	TGTGCCAGCTCACCAACAGCCTACGAAAACATTCAGTACTTC
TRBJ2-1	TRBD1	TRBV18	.	CASSRDSIPYNEQFF	TGTGCCAGCTCTCGGGACAGCATTCCCTACAATGAGCAGTTCTTC
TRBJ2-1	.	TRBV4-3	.	CASSQLQGAGGQDEQFF	TGCGCCAGCAGCCAGCTACAGGGGGCGGGAGGTCAGGATGAGCAGTTCTTC
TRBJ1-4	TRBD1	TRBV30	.	CAWSVREGGAEKLFF	TGTGCCTGGAGTGTACGGGAAGGGGGCGCAGAAAAACTGTTTTTT
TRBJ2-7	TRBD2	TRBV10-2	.	CASRDSGRTSYEQYF	TGCGCCAGCAGAGATAGCGGGAGGACATCCTACGAGCAGTACTTC
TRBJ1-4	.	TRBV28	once	CASSSGNHEKLFF	TGTGCCAGCTCGTCAGGCAATCATGAAAAACTGTTTTTT
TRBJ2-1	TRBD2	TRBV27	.	CASSLFGTSGSLGAYNEQFF	TGTGCCAGCAGTTTATTTGGGACTAGCGGGAGTTTAGGCGCTTACAATGAGCAGTTCTTC
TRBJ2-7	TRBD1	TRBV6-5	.	CASSPLAGGYEQYF	TGTGCCAGCAGTCCCCTCGCAGGGGGCTACGAGCAGTACTTC
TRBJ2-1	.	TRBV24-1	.	CATSDPNSVSSYNEQFF	TGTGCCACCAGTGACCCTAACTCCGTGAGCTCCTACAATGAGCAGTTCTTC
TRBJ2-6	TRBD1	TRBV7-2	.	CASRQTGVGANVLTF	TGTGCCAGCAGACAGACAGGGGTCGGGGCCAACGTCCTGACTTTC
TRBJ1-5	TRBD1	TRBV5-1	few	CASSFEGTGGNQPQHF	TGCGCCAGCAGCTTCGAGGGGACAGGGGGCAACCAGCCCCAGCATTTT
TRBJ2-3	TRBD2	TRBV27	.	CASSGSGRVTDTQYF	TGTGCCAGCAGTGGAAGCGGGAGGGTCACAGATACGCAGTATTTT
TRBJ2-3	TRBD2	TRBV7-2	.	CASSLAGRVDTQYF	TGTGCCAGCAGTCTAGCGGGCCGTGTAGATACGCAGTATTTT
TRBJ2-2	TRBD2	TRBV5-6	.	CASSTPQREITGELFF	TGTGCCAGCAGCACGCCCCAGCGGGAGATCACCGGGGAGCTGTTTTTT
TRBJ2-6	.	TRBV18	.	CASSRGVSGANVLTF	TGTGCCAGCTCACGCGGGGTGTCTGGGGCCAACGTCCTGACTTTC
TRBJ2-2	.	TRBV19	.	CASSNQGNTGELFF	TGTGCCAGTAGCAATCAGGGGAACACCGGGGAGCTGTTTTTT
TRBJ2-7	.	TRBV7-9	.	CASSFRANEQYF	TGTGCCAGCAGCTTCAGGGCTAACGAGCAGTACTTC
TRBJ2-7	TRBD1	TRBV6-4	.	CASSVQTGIYEQYF	TGTGCCAGCAGTGTCCAGACAGGGATCTACGAGCAGTACTTC